Below are 21 T cell receptor beta chains sequenced from a single sample in a study of blood T cell repertoires in COVID-19. Using immunoSEQ multiplex PCR, the repertoire was profiled, and TCRdb retains in-frame clones only, with some absent. The sample contains fewer than 110,000 clones, 84% of which appear only once. The sequenced material came from peripheral blood. The origin of the receptors is a human donor in a cohort sampled during active or convalescent COVID-19.

This clone was seen a handful of times. The V and J genes are TRBV2 and TRBJ1-2; 8 bases map to TRBD1. The CDR3 covers 14 residues. The V segment lost 6 bases and the J segment 1 base; nucleotides outside the gene matches: 4. Germline V gives CDR1 SNHLY, CDR2 FYNNEI. The CDR3 DNA reads TGTGCCAGCAGCCGGACAGGGCTTAACTATGGCTACACCTTC. Translating it yields CASSRTGLNYGYTF.

The chain uses TRBV30 and TRBJ1-1; no definite D call. The CDR3 extends over 12 amino acids. CDR1 is GTSNPN and CDR2 is SVGIG in the germline V gene (reference sequence). V lost 2 bases, J lost 7 bases, and 11 bases lay in between. Here the CDR3 DNA reads TGTGCCTGGAGTCCTCGGCAGGTTGAAGCTTTCTTT. This codes for CAWSPRQVEAFF.

The chain has TRBV7-9 and TRBJ2-1; 12 nucleotides agree with TRBD2. The CDR3 spans 16 residues. Germline CDR1 reads SEHNR; CDR2 reads FQNEAQ (reference sequence). J gave up 6 bases and V 10 bases, and 13 bases lay outside the gene matches. Here the CDR3 reads CAITQASGGGTNEQFF. DNA for the CDR3: TGTGCCATCACGCAGGCTAGCGGGGGGGGAACCAATGAGCAGTTCTTC.

V and J are TRBV18 and TRBJ1-2; D not resolved. This CDR3 is 14 amino acids long. Germline-derived CDR1 and CDR2 are KGHSH and LQKENI. Trimming cost V 6 bases and J 4 bases, with 15 bases left between them. The CDR3 DNA sequence: TGTGCCAGCTCCCAAGACACTGGAGGCTATGGCTACACCTTC. It specifies CASSQDTGGYGYTF.

The J gene is TRBJ2-3, the V gene TRBV9, with 8 bases that match TRBD1. The CDR3 totals 15 residues. Germline CDR1 is SGDLS and CDR2 is YYNGEE. After removal of 3 bases from V and 1 base from J, the junction contained 4 bases not matched to a gene. The CDR3: CASSANRGGTDTQYF. DNA for the CDR3: TGTGCCAGCAGCGCAAACAGGGGGGGCACAGATACGCAGTATTTT.

The rearrangement uses TRBV6-5 and TRBJ1-2; TRBD1 might be the D (6 bases). Germline CDR1 is MNHEY and CDR2 is SVGAGI. V dropped 7 bases and J dropped 2 bases, with 17 bases sitting between them. This CDR3 spans 15 amino acids. CDR3 protein: CASIQSVTGNYGYTF. Here the CDR3 DNA reads TGTGCCAGCATCCAATCGGTGACAGGCAACTATGGCTACACCTTC.

This clone came up a few times. The chain recombines TRBV4-2 with TRBJ1-1, with TRBD1 identical over 12 bases. V gave up 4 bases and J gave up 1 base; unmatched junction bases: 13. Germline V gene sequence: CDR1 LGHNA, CDR2 YNFKEQ. The CDR3 length is 19 residues. Here the CDR3 DNA reads TGTGCCAGCAGCCCGGGTCCCGGGACAGGGGGCCGGGGGAACACTGAAGCTTTCTTT. The encoded protein is CASSPGPGTGGRGNTEAFF.

The chain recombines TRBV6-5 with TRBJ1-4, with 7 bases that match TRBD1. This CDR3 region has 15 residues. Germline CDR1 reads MNHEY; CDR2 reads SVGAGI. Germline trimming cut 5 bases from V and 5 bases from J; bases unmatched to any gene: 8. CDR3 protein: CASSKTQGRNEKLFF. CDR3 DNA sequence: TGTGCCAGCAGTAAAACACAGGGGAGAAATGAAAAACTGTTTTTT.

The chain recombines TRBV3-1 (or the pseudogene TRBV3-2) with TRBJ2-2, with TRBD2 as a possible D gene (5 bases). V lost 1 base and J 8 bases, leaving 11 bases between the germline ends. Germline values: CDR1 LGHDT, CDR2 YNNKEL (reference sequence). The CDR3 covers 14 residues. The CDR3 region has the DNA TGTGCCAGCAGCCAAGTCTCCGGGGAAGGGGAGCTGTTTTTT. It is translated as CASSQVSGEGELFF.

The CDR3 is CASSPAGQGTGELFF. In DNA, the CDR3 is TGTGCCAGCTCACCAGCGGGACAGGGGACCGGGGAGCTGTTTTTT. The V call is TRBV18, the J call TRBJ2-2, with TRBD1 identical over 10 bases. This CDR3 region has 15 residues. Trimming at V came to 2 bases and at J to 5 bases, leaving 2 bases not matched to a gene. CDR1 and CDR2 (germline): KGHSH, LQKENI.

As DNA, the CDR3 is TGTGCCAGCAAACCGGAGGCCTATAATTCACCCCTCCACTTT. This translates into CASKPEAYNSPLHF. V is TRBV27 and J is TRBJ1-6; unclear D gene. The CDR3 has 14 residues. Trimming cost V 7 bases and J 2 bases, with 9 bases left between them. The germline gives CDR1 MNHEY, CDR2 SMNVEV (reference sequence).

The genes are TRBV29-1 and TRBJ2-2, with 7 bases identical to TRBD1. Germline V CDR1 and CDR2: SQVTM, ANQGSEA. Losses at the gene ends were 7 bases for V and 6 bases for J; bases not matched to a gene: 11. The CDR3 is 14 amino acids. CDR3 sequence (DNA): TGCAGCGCAGATAAGACAGGGTCGGCCGGGGAGCTGTTTTTT. Translating it yields CSADKTGSAGELFF.

The chain links TRBV5-4 to TRBJ1-6, with 8 bases matching TRBD1. In germline, CDR1 is SGHNT, CDR2 YYREEE (reference sequence). CDR3 length: 15 amino acids. Germline trimming cut 4 bases from V and 10 bases from J; bases unmatched to any gene: 10. CDR3 bases: TGTGCCAGCAGCGGGGATGACAGGGGTTACTCACCCCTCCACTTT. Its protein product is CASSGDDRGYSPLHF.

The chain uses TRBV5-1 and TRBJ1-4; D gene uncertain. V lost 4 bases, J lost 7 bases, and 14 bases lay in between. CDR1 and CDR2 from the germline V gene are SGHRS and YFSETQ. The CDR3 has 14 amino acids. In DNA form, the CDR3 reads TGCGCCAGCAGCCGCGGTGGAATAGGTGAAAAACTGTTTTTT. Encoded protein: CASSRGGIGEKLFF.

V usage is TRBV6-1 and J usage is TRBJ2-3; TRBD2 might be the D (5 bases). From germline, CDR1 is MNHNS and CDR2 SASEGT. The CDR3 sequence is 15 residues long. V was cut by 3 bases and J by 2 bases, with 12 bases left in between. This CDR3 is CASSDRGRLTDTQYF. CDR3 nucleotides: TGTGCCAGCAGTGACAGAGGGCGGCTCACAGATACGCAGTATTTT.

This clone was picked up one time. The chain couples TRBV19 to TRBJ1-2; the D gene is possibly TRBD1 (5 bases). Trimming removed 5 bases at V and 3 bases at J, with 13 bases between. The CDR3 has 14 amino acids. Germline V gives CDR1 LNHDA, CDR2 SQIVND (reference sequence). The CDR3 DNA is TGTGCCAGTAGTCTCGGGTTAGGGGACTATGGCTACACCTTC. It translates to CASSLGLGDYGYTF.

The rearrangement links TRBV5-5 to TRBJ1-4; no definite D call. From germline, CDR1 is SGHKS and CDR2 YYEKEE (reference sequence). The germline V and J ends were trimmed by 4 bases and 8 bases, with 21 bases remaining between them. This CDR3 spans 16 amino acids. CDR3 region: CASSGSAPGLWEKLFF. In nucleotides, the CDR3 is TGTGCCAGCAGCGGTAGTGCCCCCGGTCTTTGGGAAAAACTGTTTTTT.

This rearrangement joins TRBV12-3 or TRBV12-4 to TRBJ1-2; no clear D. The CDR3 is 12 residues long. Trimming removed 3 bases at V and 6 bases at J, with 8 bases between. The CDR3 DNA sequence: TGTGCCAGCAGTTTCTGGGAGGATGGCTACACCTTC. This codes for CASSFWEDGYTF.

The V and J genes are TRBV28 and TRBJ1-4; D is unclear. This CDR3 is built from 11 residues. Trimming stripped 6 bases from V and 8 bases from J, with 7 bases between. In germline, CDR1 is MDHEN, CDR2 SYDVKM. The DNA of the CDR3 is TGTGCCAGCAGGCTACAGGAAAAACTGTTTTTT. It codes for CASRLQEKLFF.

V is TRBV5-4 and J is TRBJ1-2; 9 bases are a match to TRBD1. Germline V gene sequence: CDR1 SGHNT, CDR2 YYREEE (reference sequence). With 4 bases clipped from V and 5 bases from J, the junction kept 12 bases outside the gene matches. The CDR3 sequence is 16 residues long. The CDR3 loop is CASSPSSGTGLYGYTF. The CDR3 coding sequence is TGTGCCAGCAGCCCTTCGTCCGGGACAGGGCTTTATGGCTACACCTTC.

This chain uses TRBV7-2 with TRBJ2-6; D is uncertain. Per germline, CDR1 SGHTA and CDR2 FQGNSA. Trimming took 5 bases from V and 1 from J, leaving 6 bases between them. CDR3 length: 14 residues. Written as DNA, the CDR3 is TGTGCCAGCAGCCCCCTTTCTGGGGCCAACGTCCTGACTTTC. As protein: CASSPLSGANVLTF.